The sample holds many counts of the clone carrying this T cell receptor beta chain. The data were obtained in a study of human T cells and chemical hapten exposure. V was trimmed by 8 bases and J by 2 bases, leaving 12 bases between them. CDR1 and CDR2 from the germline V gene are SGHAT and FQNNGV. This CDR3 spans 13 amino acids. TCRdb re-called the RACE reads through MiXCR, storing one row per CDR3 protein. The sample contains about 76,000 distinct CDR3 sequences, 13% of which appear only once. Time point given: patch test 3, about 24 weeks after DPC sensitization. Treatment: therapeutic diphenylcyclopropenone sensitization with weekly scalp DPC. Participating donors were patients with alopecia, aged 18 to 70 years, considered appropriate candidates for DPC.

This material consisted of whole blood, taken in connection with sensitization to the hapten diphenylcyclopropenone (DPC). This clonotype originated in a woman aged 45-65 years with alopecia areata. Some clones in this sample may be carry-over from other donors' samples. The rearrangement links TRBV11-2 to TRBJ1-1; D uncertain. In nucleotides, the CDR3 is TGTGCCAGCGCCCTGTTAGAAAACACTGAAGCTTTCTTT. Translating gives CASALLENTEAFF.